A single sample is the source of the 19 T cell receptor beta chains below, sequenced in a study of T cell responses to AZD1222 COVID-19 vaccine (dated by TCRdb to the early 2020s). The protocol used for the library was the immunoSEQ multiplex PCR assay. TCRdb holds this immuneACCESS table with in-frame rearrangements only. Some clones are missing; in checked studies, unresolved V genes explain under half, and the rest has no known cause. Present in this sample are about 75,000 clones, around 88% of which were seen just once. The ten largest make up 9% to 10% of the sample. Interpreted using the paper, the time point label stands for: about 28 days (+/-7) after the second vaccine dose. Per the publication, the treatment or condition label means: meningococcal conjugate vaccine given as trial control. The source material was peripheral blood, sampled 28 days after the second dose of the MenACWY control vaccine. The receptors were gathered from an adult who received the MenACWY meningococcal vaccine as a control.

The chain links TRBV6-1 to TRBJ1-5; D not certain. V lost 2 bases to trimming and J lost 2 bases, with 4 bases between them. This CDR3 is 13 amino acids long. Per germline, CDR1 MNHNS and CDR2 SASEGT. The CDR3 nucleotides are TGTGCCAGCAGTGAACGGGGCAATCAGCCCCAGCATTTT. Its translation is CASSERGNQPQHF.

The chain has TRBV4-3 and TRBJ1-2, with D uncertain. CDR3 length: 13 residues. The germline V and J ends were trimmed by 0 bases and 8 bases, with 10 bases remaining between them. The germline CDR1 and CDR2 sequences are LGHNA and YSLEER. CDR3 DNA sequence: TGCGCCAGCAGCCAAGATATGGGCTACGGCTACACCTTC. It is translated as CASSQDMGYGYTF.

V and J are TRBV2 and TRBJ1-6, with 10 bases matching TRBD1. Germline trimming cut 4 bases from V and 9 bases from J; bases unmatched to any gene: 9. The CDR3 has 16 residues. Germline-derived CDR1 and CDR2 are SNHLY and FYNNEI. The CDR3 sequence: CASSVGQTGGSSPLHF. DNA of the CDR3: TGTGCCAGCAGTGTAGGACAGACAGGGGGCAGTTCACCCCTCCACTTT.

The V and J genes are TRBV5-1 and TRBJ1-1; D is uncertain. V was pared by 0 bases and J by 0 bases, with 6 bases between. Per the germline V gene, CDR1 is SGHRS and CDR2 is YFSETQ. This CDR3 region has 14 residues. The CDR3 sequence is CASSLVGLNTEAFF. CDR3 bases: TGCGCCAGCAGCTTGGTAGGGTTGAACACTGAAGCTTTCTTT.

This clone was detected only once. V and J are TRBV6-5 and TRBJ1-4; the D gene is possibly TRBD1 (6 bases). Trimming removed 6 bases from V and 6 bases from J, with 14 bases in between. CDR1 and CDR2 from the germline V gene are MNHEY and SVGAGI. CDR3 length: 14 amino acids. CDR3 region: CASSSGANYEKLFF. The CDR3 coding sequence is TGTGCCAGCAGCTCAGGGGCCAATTATGAAAAACTGTTTTTT.

For the CDR3, the DNA is TGTGCCAGCGAGAGGACAGCGGGTGCTTCACCCCTCCACTTT. Translating gives CASERTAGASPLHF. The chain employs TRBV2 and TRBJ1-6, with TRBD1 as a possible D gene (6 bases). CDR1 and CDR2 from the germline V gene are SNHLY and FYNNEI. CDR3 length equals 14 residues. V was cut by 8 bases and J by 9 bases, with 17 bases left in between.

The CDR3 spells CASSSVPYDATNEKLFF. The CDR3 DNA is TGTGCCAGCAGCTCAGTTCCCTACGATGCAACTAATGAAAAACTGTTTTTT. The V gene is TRBV7-8, the J gene TRBJ1-4; no definite D call. The CDR3 is 17 amino acids. CDR1 is SGHVS, CDR2 FQNEAQ, per germline. The V gene lost 4 bases and the J gene lost 0 bases, with 15 bases spanning the gap.

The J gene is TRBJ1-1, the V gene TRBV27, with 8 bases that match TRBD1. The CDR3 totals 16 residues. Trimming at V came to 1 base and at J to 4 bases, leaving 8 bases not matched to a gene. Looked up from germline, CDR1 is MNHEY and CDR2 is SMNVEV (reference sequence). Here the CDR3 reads CASSLWTGLGATEAFF. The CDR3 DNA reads TGTGCCAGCAGTTTATGGACAGGGCTCGGCGCCACTGAAGCTTTCTTT.

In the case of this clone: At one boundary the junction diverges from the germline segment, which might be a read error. The CDR3 nucleotides are TGTGCCAGCACCGTAGGTGGCAGCAACTCTTATGGCTACACCTTC. This encodes CASTVGGSNSYGYTF. The gene calls are TRBV9 and TRBJ1-2; D gene uncertain. Germline V gene sequence: CDR1 SGDLS, CDR2 YYNGEE. The CDR3 is made up of 15 amino acids. Complete variable domain (other parts from reference TRBV9 and TRBJ1-2): DSGVTQTPKHLITATGQRVTLRCSPRSGDLSVYWYQQSLDQGLQFLIQYYNGEERAKGNILERFSAQQFPDLHSELNLSSLELGDSALYFCASTVGGSNSYGYTFGSGTRLTVV.

DNA of the CDR3: TGTGCCTGGAATCTGGGGGCGTCTGGAAACACCATATATTTT. Translation: CAWNLGASGNTIYF. V gene TRBV30 combines with J gene TRBJ1-3; maybe TRBD1 (6 bases). Germline V lookup: CDR1 GTSNPN, CDR2 SVGIG (reference sequence). This CDR3 is built from 14 residues. The V and J ends lost 4 bases and 1 base respectively, with 11 bases between them. The full variable domain, completed using reference TRBV30 and TRBJ1-3, is SQTIHQWPATLVQPVGSPLSLECTVEGTSNPNLYWYRQAAGRGLQLLFYSVGIGQISSEVPQNLSASRPQDRQFILSSKKLLLSDSGFYLCAWNLGASGNTIYFGEGSWLTVV.

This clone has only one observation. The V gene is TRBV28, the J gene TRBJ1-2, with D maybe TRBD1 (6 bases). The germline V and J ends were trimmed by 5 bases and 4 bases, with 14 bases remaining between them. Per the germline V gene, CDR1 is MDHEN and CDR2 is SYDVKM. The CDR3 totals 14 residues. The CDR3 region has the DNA TGTGCCAGCAGTGGATCGGACAGCTTCTATGGCTACACCTTC. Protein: CASSGSDSFYGYTF.

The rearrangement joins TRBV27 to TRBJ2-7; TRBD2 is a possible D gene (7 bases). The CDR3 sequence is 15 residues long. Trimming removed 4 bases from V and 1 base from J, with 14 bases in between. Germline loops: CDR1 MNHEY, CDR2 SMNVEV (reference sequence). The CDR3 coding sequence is TGTGCCAGCAGTTGGGGCGGGGGCCGTTCCTACGAGCAGTACTTC. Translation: CASSWGGGRSYEQYF.

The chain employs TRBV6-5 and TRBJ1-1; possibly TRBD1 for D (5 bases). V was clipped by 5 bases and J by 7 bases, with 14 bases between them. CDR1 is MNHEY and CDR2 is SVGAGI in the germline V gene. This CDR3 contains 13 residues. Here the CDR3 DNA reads TGTGCCAGCAGTCGGGACCTCGACGGTGAAGCTTTCTTT. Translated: CASSRDLDGEAFF.

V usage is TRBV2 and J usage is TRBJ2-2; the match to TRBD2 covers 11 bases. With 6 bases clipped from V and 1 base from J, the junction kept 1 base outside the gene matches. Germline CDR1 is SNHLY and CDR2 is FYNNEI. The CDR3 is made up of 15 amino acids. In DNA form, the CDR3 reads TGTGCCAGCAGCGGGACTAGCGGGAACACCGGGGAGCTGTTTTTT. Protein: CASSGTSGNTGELFF. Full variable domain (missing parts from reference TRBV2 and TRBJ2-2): EPEVTQTPSHQVTQMGQEVILRCVPISNHLYFYWYRQILGQKVEFLVSFYNNEISEKSEIFDDQFSVERPDGSNFTLKIRSTKLEDSAMYFCASSGTSGNTGELFFGEGSRLTVL.

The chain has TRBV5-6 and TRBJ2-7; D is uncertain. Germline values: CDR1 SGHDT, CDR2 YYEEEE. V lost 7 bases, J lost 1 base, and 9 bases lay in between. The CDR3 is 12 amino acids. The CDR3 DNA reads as TGTGCCAGCGGAAAAGATTCCTACGAGCAGTACTTC. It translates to CASGKDSYEQYF.

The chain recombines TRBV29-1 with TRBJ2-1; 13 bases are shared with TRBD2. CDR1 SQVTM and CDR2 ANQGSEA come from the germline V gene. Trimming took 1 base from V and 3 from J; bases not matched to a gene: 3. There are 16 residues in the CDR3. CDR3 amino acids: CSVEGTSGGLYNEQFF. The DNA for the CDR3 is TGCAGCGTTGAAGGGACTAGCGGGGGCCTCTACAATGAGCAGTTCTTC.

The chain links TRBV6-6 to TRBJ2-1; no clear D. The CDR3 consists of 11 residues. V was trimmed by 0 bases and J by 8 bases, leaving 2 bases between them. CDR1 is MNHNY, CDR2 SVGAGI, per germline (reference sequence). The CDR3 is CASSYSDEQFF. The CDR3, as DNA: TGTGCCAGCAGTTACTCGGATGAGCAGTTCTTC.

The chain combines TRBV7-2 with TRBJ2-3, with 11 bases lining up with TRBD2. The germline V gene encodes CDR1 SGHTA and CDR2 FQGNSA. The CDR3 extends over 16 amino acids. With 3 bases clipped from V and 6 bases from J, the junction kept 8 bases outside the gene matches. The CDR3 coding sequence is TGTGCCAGCAGCTTTTTAGCGGGGGGGCCAGGGGATACGCAGTATTTT. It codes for CASSFLAGGPGDTQYF.

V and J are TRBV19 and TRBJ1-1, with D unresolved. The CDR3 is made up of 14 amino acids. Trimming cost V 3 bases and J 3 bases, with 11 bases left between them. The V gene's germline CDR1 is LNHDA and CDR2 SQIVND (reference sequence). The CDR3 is CASSIGTRDTEAFF. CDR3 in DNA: TGTGCCAGTAGTATCGGAACAAGAGACACTGAAGCTTTCTTT. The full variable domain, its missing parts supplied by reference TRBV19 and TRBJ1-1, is DGGITQSPKYLFRKEGQNVTLSCEQNLNHDAMYWYRQDPGQGLRLIYYSQIVNDFQKGDIAEGYSVSREKKESFPLTVTSAQKNPTAFYLCASSIGTRDTEAFFGQGTRLTVV.